This T cell receptor (beta chain) was identified in a study of long-term antiretroviral therapy in people with HIV. The CDR3 runs 15 residues. Germline V gene data show CDR1 as SGHRS and CDR2 as YFSETQ. Trimming stripped 0 bases from V and 1 base from J, with 7 bases between. The immunoSEQ assay was v3.0, run at survey level. Using immunoSEQ multiplex PCR, the repertoire was profiled, and TCRdb retains in-frame clones only, with some absent. The sample has about 23,000 clones; around 81% are singletons. The receptor was derived from a man aged 30 to 39 with HIV. The rearrangement uses TRBV5-1 and TRBJ2-2; no reliable D call. The material was unsorted PBMCs, obtained 1.5 years after starting antiretroviral therapy. CDR3 nucleotides: TGCGCCAGCAGCTTGGACTTTGTGAACACCGGGGAGCTGTTTTTT. This translates into CASSLDFVNTGELFF.